This TCR beta chain was sequenced during a study of shared clonotypes between healthy human individuals. In the study overall: Researchers drew samples from two women and a few men aged 18 to 49. Each donor's CD4 naive and CD4 memory cells filled three plates apiece, CD8 naive two, and CD8 memory one.

Naive CD8 cells comprised CD45RO-negative, CCR7-positively selected cells, excluding terminally differentiated effector memory CD45RA+ cells. The table came from immunoSEQ multiplex PCR; TCRdb's copy has only in-frame clones and leaves some out. Found here are about 750,000 clones, around 92% of them singletons; the top ten hold 24%. CDR1 and CDR2 (germline): MDHEN, SYDVKM. V dropped 5 bases and J dropped 8 bases, with 16 bases sitting between them. CDR3 length: 14 residues. Concerning this clone itself: Its cognate antigen is unknown.

General observations from the study: Several donors shared about 5% of their naive CD4 clonotypes. An anticipated effect of sequencing depth on clonotype sharing among donors was recognized.

The source of this sequence is a young man in good health. V is TRBV28 and J is TRBJ2-1, with no clear D. Sample: naive CD8+ T cells sorted from blood. The DNA for the CDR3 is TGTGCCAGCAGTACCAGACTGGCGCCTCATGAGCAGTTCTTC. Translating gives CASSTRLAPHEQFF.